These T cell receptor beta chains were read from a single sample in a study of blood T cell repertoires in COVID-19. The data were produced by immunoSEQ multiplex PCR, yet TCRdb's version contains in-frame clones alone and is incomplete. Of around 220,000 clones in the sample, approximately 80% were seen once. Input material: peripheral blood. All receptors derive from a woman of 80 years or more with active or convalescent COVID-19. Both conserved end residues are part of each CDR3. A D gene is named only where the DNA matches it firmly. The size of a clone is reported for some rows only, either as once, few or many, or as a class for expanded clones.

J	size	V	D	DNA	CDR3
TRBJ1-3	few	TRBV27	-	TGTGCCAGCAGTTTATCCGCAGGACACTCTGGAAACACCATATATTTT	CASSLSAGHSGNTIYF
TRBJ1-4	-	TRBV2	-	TGTGCCAGCAGTCCTGTCACTACCGGAGGTGAAAAACTGTTTTTT	CASSPVTTGGEKLFF
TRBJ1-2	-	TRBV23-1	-	TGCGCCAGCAGTCAATCGGCAGGCTTAATAGGCTATGGCTACACCTTC	CASSQSAGLIGYGYTF
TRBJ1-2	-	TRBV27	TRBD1	TGTGCCAGCAGTCCCCAGGGGGGTGGATCTGGCTACACCTTC	CASSPQGGGSGYTF
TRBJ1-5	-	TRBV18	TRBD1	TGTGCCAGCTCACCCTCGGCAGGGGGTGCTCAGCCCCAGCATTTT	CASSPSAGGAQPQHF
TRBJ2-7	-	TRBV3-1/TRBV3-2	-	TGTGCCAGCAGCCTTCCCCACAGGGCAAAAAACGAGCAGTACTTC	CASSLPHRAKNEQYF
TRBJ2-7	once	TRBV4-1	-	TGCGCCAGCAGCGGTTTAGGGACAACATCCTACGAGCAGTACTTC	CASSGLGTTSYEQYF
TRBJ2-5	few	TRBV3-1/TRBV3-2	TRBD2	TGTGCCAGCAGCCAAGAAATCGGGGGGATCGCGGGGACCCAGTACTTC	CASSQEIGGIAGTQYF
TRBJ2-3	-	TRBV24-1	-	TGTGCCACCAGTGATTACCGAAGGGAGAGGAGCACAGATACGCAGTATTTT	CATSDYRRERSTDTQYF
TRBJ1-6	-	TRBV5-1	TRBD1	TGCGCCAGCAGCCCCGGGGACAGTTTAGGAGGCCTCCACTTT	CASSPGDSLGGLHF
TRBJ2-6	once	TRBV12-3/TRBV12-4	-	TGTGCCAGCAGTTCGGGGACTTCGGACGTCCTGACTTTC	CASSSGTSDVLTF
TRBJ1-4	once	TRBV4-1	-	TGCGCCAGCAGCCAAGATCGAACAGGGACTGAAAAACTGTTTTTT	CASSQDRTGTEKLFF
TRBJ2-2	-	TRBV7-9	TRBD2	TGTGCCAGCAGCTTAAATAGCGGGAGCGGGGAGCTGTTTTTT	CASSLNSGSGELFF
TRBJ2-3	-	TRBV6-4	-	TGTGCCAGCAAAGACTCATCTAGCACAGATACGCAGTATTTT	CASKDSSSTDTQYF
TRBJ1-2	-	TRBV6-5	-	TGTGCCAGCAGTTACTCCGGCAGGGTGAAAGGCTACACCTTC	CASSYSGRVKGYTF
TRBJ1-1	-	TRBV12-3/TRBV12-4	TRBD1	TGTGCCAGCAGTACCCAGACAGGGACTGAAGCTTTCTTT	CASSTQTGTEAFF
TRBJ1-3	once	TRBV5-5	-	TGTGCCAGCAGCTTGGTTTTTTCCGGCTCTGGAAACACCATATATTTT	CASSLVFSGSGNTIYF
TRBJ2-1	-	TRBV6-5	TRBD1	TGTGCCAGCCAAAAGCATGGGACAGGGTTCAATGAGCAGTTCTTC	CASQKHGTGFNEQFF
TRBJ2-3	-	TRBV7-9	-	TGTGCCAGCAGCTTAGCCCCCGCAGATACGCAGTATTTT	CASSLAPADTQYF
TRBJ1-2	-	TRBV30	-	TGTGCCTGGAGTGTAGCGTATGGCTACACCTTC	CAWSVAYGYTF
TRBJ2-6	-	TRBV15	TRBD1	TGTGCCACCAGCAGAGTACAGGGGACCGGGGCCAACGTCCTGACTTTC	CATSRVQGTGANVLTF
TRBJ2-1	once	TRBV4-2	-	TGTGCCAGCAGCCGGTCGTGGGGGGACTACAATGAGCAGTTCTTC	CASSRSWGDYNEQFF
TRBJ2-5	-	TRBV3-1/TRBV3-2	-	TGTGCCAGCAGCCAAGGTCAATTGGAGACCCAGTACTTC	CASSQGQLETQYF
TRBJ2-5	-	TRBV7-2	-	TGTGCCAGCAGCTTAGTTTCGGGTGAGACCCAGTACTTC	CASSLVSGETQYF
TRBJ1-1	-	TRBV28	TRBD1	TGTGCCAGCAGTTTAGGGGGGACAGGGCGCACTGAAGCTTTCTTT	CASSLGGTGRTEAFF
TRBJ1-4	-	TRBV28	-	TGTGCCAGCAGCTCAGGGGCGACACCAGAAAAACTGTTTTTT	CASSSGATPEKLFF
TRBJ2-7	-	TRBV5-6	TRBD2	TGTGCCAGCAGCTTAACTAGCGGGAGGGCCGTGTCCTACGAGCAGTACTTC	CASSLTSGRAVSYEQYF
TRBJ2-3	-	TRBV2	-	TGTGCCAGCAGCTACCGGGACACGAGAACTAGCACAGATACGCAGTATTTT	CASSYRDTRTSTDTQYF
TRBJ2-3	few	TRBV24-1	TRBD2	TGTGCCACCAGTGATTTCCCCGGGGGGCTAGCGGGGGTCACAGATACGCAGTATTTT	CATSDFPGGLAGVTDTQYF
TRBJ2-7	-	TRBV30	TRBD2	TGTGCCTGGACCCTCCCAGCCGGGACTAGCGGGAGGTTGCGGTACGAGCAGTACTTC	CAWTLPAGTSGRLRYEQYF
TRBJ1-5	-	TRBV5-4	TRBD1	TGTGCCAGCAGCTCCCGGGACAGGGGAGATCAGCCCCAGCATTTT	CASSSRDRGDQPQHF
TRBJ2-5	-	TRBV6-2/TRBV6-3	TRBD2	TGTGCCAGCAGTCGCCACTTCCCCTCAGCGGGAGGGGGGGAGACCCAGTACTTC	CASSRHFPSAGGGETQYF
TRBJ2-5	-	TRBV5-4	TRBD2	TGTGCCAGCAGCCAGGGGACTAGCGGGTGGGAGACCCAGTACTTC	CASSQGTSGWETQYF
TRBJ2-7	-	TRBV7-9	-	TGTGCCAGCAGCTTATCCGGCTACGAGCAGTACTTC	CASSLSGYEQYF
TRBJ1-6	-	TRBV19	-	TGTGCCAGTAGTACCCGTGGGGGCGGGCCCTCGATTAATTCACCCCTCCACTTT	CASSTRGGGPSINSPLHF
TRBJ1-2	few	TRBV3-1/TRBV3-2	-	TGTGCCAGCAGCGGAGAACCAGTAAACTATGGCTACACCTTC	CASSGEPVNYGYTF
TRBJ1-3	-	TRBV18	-	TGTGCCAGCTCACCTTTCACGGAGGGCGCCTCTGGAAACACCATATATTTT	CASSPFTEGASGNTIYF
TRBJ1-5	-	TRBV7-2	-	TGTGCCAGCAGCGATACAGGGTATCAGCCCCAGCATTTT	CASSDTGYQPQHF
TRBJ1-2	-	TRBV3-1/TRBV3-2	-	TGTGCCAGCAGCCAAGGGGGGACTTACGGCTACACCTTC	CASSQGGTYGYTF
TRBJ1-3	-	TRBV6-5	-	TGTGCCAGCAGTCAAACCGGCGGTGGTGGAAACACCATATATTTT	CASSQTGGGGNTIYF
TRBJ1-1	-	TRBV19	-	TGTGCCAGTAGTATCGACACGGGGTTGTATACTGAAGCTTTCTTT	CASSIDTGLYTEAFF
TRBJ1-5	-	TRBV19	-	TGTGCCAGTAGGCCCCCCGGAGGGAATCAGCCCCAGCATTTT	CASRPPGGNQPQHF
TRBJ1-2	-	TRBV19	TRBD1	TGTGCCAGTACCCGGGACAGGGCCTATTATGGCTACACCTTC	CASTRDRAYYGYTF
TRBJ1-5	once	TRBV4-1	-	TGCGCCAGCAGCCAAGAACGGGGTATCCGGAATCAGCCCCAGCATTTT	CASSQERGIRNQPQHF
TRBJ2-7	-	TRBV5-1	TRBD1	TGCGCCAGCAGCTTGGGGCAGGGGGTGGACGAGCAGTACTTC	CASSLGQGVDEQYF
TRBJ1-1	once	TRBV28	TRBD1	TGTGCCAGCATCCATAGCCCGGGACAGGGGCACACTGAAGCTTTCTTT	CASIHSPGQGHTEAFF
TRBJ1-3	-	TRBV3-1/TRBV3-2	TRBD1	TGTGCCAGCAGCCTCCAGGGGGGCTTCTACTCTGGAAACACCATATATTTT	CASSLQGGFYSGNTIYF
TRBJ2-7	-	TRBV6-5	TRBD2	TGTGCCAGCAGAAAGGGAGCGGGAACCCCCTACGAGCAGTACTTC	CASRKGAGTPYEQYF
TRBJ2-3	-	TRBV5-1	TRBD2	TGCGCCAGCAGCCCGGGACTAGCGGGGGACCAACGCACAGATACGCAGTATTTT	CASSPGLAGDQRTDTQYF
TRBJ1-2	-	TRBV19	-	TGTGCCAGTAGTCGGGGGACGGAAGGACATAACTATGGCTACACCTTC	CASSRGTEGHNYGYTF
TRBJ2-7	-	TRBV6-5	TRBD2	TGTGCCAGCAGTTACTCTCGTCTAGCGGGAAACGAGCAGTACTTC	CASSYSRLAGNEQYF